This T cell receptor (beta chain) comes out of a study of OX40 agonist ivuxolimab in advanced cancers. Across the whole study: Treatment of patients was with ivuxolimab, an agonistic anti-OX40 (CD134) antibody. Earlier anti-PD-1, anti-PD-L1 or anti-CTLA-4 therapy was permitted; 35% to 50% had received some. Cohort: 75% to 90% men, mean age about 60, aged roughly 20 to 79.

Using immunoSEQ multiplex PCR, the repertoire was profiled, and TCRdb retains in-frame clones only, with some absent. The data hold some 40,000 clones, with about four fifths observed a single time. This CDR3 is 14 amino acids long. V dropped 4 bases and J dropped 7 bases, with 14 bases sitting between them. Per germline, CDR1 SGDLS and CDR2 YYNGEE. Notes on the study in general: At 0.1 to 3.0 mg/kg, CD4+ and CD8+ blood T cells expanded clonally by week 6.

For this clone: Antigen: not known.

Sequenced material: CD4+ or CD8+ T cells sorted from blood, taken in a trial of the OX40 agonist ivuxolimab. The TCR sequence derives from an adult with an advanced solid tumor such as melanoma, head and neck, liver or kidney cancer. The chain combines TRBV9 with TRBJ1-4, with D uncertain. The CDR3 nucleotides are TGTGCCAGCAGCCCCGGGTCAGCAGGTGAAAAACTGTTTTTT. It specifies CASSPGSAGEKLFF.